Below, one TCR beta chain is given with its context. This CDR3 has 16 residues. The V and J ends lost 0 bases and 0 bases respectively, with 12 bases between them. Per germline, CDR1 SGHDN and CDR2 FVKESK. Libraries were prepared by immunoSEQ multiplex PCR; TCRdb keeps only in-frame clonotypes and omits some of them. This sample carries about 350,000 clones, around nine tenths of them seen once, and the ten largest clones take 0.85% to 1.3%. The data stem from a study of blood T cell repertoires in COVID-19. This sequence originates from a woman in her thirties who had been exposed to COVID-19. Sequencing input: PBMCs or T cells enriched from blood (not recorded which). V gene TRBV14 combines with J gene TRBJ2-7; D not certain. CDR3 sequence reads: CASSQELFWSSYEQYF. CDR3 sequence (DNA): TGTGCCAGCAGCCAAGAGTTGTTTTGGAGCTCCTACGAGCAGTACTTC.